What follows are 18 T cell receptor beta chains derived from one specimen sequenced in a study of human T cells and chemical hapten exposure. Documented time point: patch test 2, 6 weeks after DPC sensitization. The treatment denotes: therapeutic diphenylcyclopropenone sensitization with weekly scalp DPC. TCRdb re-called the RACE reads with MiXCR, one entry per CDR3 protein. This table has fewer than 150,000 distinct CDR3 sequences, approximately 12% appearing once. The material was whole blood, obtained in connection with sensitization to the hapten diphenylcyclopropenone (DPC). The receptors stem from a woman in her forties or fifties with alopecia areata. Some clones in this sample may be carry-over from other donors' samples.

This chain connects TRBV6-2 or TRBV6-3 to TRBJ2-7, with D possibly being TRBD2 (6 bases). Trimming cost V 3 bases and J 3 bases, with 12 bases left between them. Germline V gene sequence: CDR1 MNHEY, CDR2 SVGEGT. The CDR3 is 14 amino acids. The CDR3 is CASSYPPRDYEQYF. As DNA, the CDR3 is TGTGCCAGCAGTTATCCGCCGCGGGACTACGAGCAGTACTTC.

The chain carries TRBV6-5 and TRBJ2-3, with 10 bases that match TRBD2. The V gene's germline CDR1 is MNHEY and CDR2 SVGAGI. The CDR3 runs 15 residues. With V trimmed by 0 bases and J by 9 bases, 6 bases remained unmatched. Written as DNA, the CDR3 is TGTGCCAGCAGTTACTCCCGACTAGCGGGCGTCACGCAGTATTTT. Amino acids: CASSYSRLAGVTQYF.

This clonotype has just a few counts. This sequence joins TRBV29-1 and TRBJ2-5; D gene ambiguous. Trimming cost V 2 bases and J 3 bases, with 10 bases left between them. In germline, CDR1 is SQVTM, CDR2 ANQGSEA. The CDR3 length is 13 residues. The CDR3, as DNA: TGCAGCGTTGAAAGGCCCCCCGAAGAGACCCAGTACTTC. Amino acids: CSVERPPEETQYF.

A few counts support this clonotype. The chain employs TRBV11-2 and TRBJ2-1, with a weak D call TRBD2 (5 bases). This CDR3 is built from 16 residues. The germline V gene has CDR1 SGHAT and CDR2 FQNNGV. Trimming left V 2 bases short and J 3 bases short, with 14 bases between. In nucleotides, the CDR3 is TGTGCCAGCAGCTTATCCGGACGGGGAAACTACAATGAGCAGTTCTTC. It yields the protein CASSLSGRGNYNEQFF.

In DNA, the CDR3 is TGCAGCGCCCACGGTGGCGGTCCGAACAATGAGCAGTTCTTC. This codes for CSAHGGGPNNEQFF. The genes are TRBV29-1 and TRBJ2-1; D unresolved. CDR1 SQVTM and CDR2 ANQGSEA come from the germline V gene. The germline V and J ends were trimmed by 7 bases and 5 bases, with 18 bases remaining between them. The CDR3 is 14 residues long.

This clonotype was observed at least ten times. The V and J genes are TRBV7-2 and TRBJ2-7; 11 nucleotides align to TRBD2. The CDR3 loop spans 16 amino acids. Unmatched junction bases numbered 10, after V lost 2 bases and J lost 7 bases. CDR1 is SGHTA and CDR2 is FQGNSA in the germline V gene. CDR3 nucleotides: TGTGCCAGCAGCTTAACCGTAGCGGGAGGGCCGGGGGAGCAGTACTTC. Its protein is CASSLTVAGGPGEQYF.

This clonotype was observed many times. The chain couples TRBV27 to TRBJ2-1; TRBD2 agrees at 10 bases. V was clipped by 8 bases and J by 9 bases; unmatched bases: 16. The germline gives CDR1 MNHEY, CDR2 SMNVEV (reference sequence). The length of the CDR3 is 16 residues. The CDR3: CASVPPEREGLGEQFF. CDR3 DNA sequence: TGTGCCAGCGTCCCGCCCGAGCGGGAGGGCCTGGGTGAGCAGTTCTTC.

This chain links TRBV18 with TRBJ2-7; D unresolved. Trimming took off 3 bases at V and 0 bases at J, with 6 bases between the two ends. This CDR3 spans 13 amino acids. CDR1 and CDR2 from the germline V gene are KGHSH and LQKENI. CDR3 in amino acids: CASSPKSSYEQYF. The CDR3, as DNA: TGTGCCAGCTCACCTAAAAGCTCCTACGAGCAGTACTTC.

The chain combines TRBV6-2 or TRBV6-3 with TRBJ2-7, with no clear D. Trimming left V 6 bases short and J 2 bases short, with 11 bases between. This CDR3 spans 13 amino acids. Germline V lookup: CDR1 MNHEY, CDR2 SVGEGT. This chain's CDR3 is CASRSLTAYEQYF. Written as DNA, the CDR3 is TGTGCCAGCAGGTCCCTCACAGCCTACGAGCAGTACTTC.

The rearrangement links TRBV6-2 or TRBV6-3 to TRBJ2-1; D possibly corresponds to TRBD2 (5 bases). The CDR3 extends over 15 amino acids. The ends were cut back, 2 bases at V and 5 bases at J, with 13 bases in the middle. CDR1 and CDR2 from the germline V gene are MNHEY and SVGEGT. The CDR3 DNA is TGTGCCAGCAGTTACCTCGGACTCCAAGACAATGAGCAGTTCTTC. Protein sequence: CASSYLGLQDNEQFF.

This clonotype was seen at least ten times. The gene calls are TRBV18 and TRBJ1-6; D remains unclear. CDR1 and CDR2 from the germline V gene are KGHSH and LQKENI. Trimming stripped 2 bases from V and 3 bases from J, with 8 bases between. The CDR3 spans 15 residues. The CDR3 nucleotides are TGTGCCAGCTCACCAACTGGGGACTATAATTCACCCCTCCACTTT. It specifies CASSPTGDYNSPLHF.

This clonotype came up many times. This sequence joins TRBV7-9 and TRBJ1-1; unclear D gene. V was clipped by 4 bases and J by 1 base, with 7 bases between them. CDR1 and CDR2 (germline): SEHNR, FQNEAQ (reference sequence). This CDR3 has 13 residues. This CDR3 is CASSSGGNTEAFF. Here the CDR3 DNA reads TGTGCCAGCAGCTCTGGAGGGAACACTGAAGCTTTCTTT.

This clonotype was observed a few times. The V gene is TRBV6-1, the J gene TRBJ1-5; D gene unclear. Germline CDR1 is MNHNS and CDR2 is SASEGT. Trimming shortened V by 8 bases and J by 4 bases, and 9 bases separated the two germline ends. The CDR3 is 12 amino acids. Here the CDR3 DNA reads TGTGCCAGCGGGTGGATAAATCAGCCCCAGCATTTT. Protein: CASGWINQPQHF.

This clonotype turned up a few times. The chain links TRBV20-1 to TRBJ2-7, with 9 bases lining up with TRBD1. The CDR3 contains 14 residues. V was pared by 4 bases and J by 5 bases, with 9 bases of the junction left unmatched. CDR1 and CDR2 from the germline V gene are DFQATT and SNEGSKA (reference sequence). The CDR3 loop reads CSAIKGQGVNEQYF. The CDR3 region has the DNA TGCAGTGCTATCAAGGGACAGGGAGTCAACGAGCAGTACTTC.

Many counts were recorded for this clonotype. The gene calls are TRBV7-3 and TRBJ2-6; D gene ambiguous. Deletions cut 1 base from V and 4 bases from J, with 8 bases between. Germline V gene data show CDR1 as SGHTA and CDR2 as FQGTGA. The CDR3 has 15 residues. This chain's CDR3 is CASSLSATGANVLTF. The CDR3 bases are TGTGCCAGCAGCTTAAGCGCGACCGGGGCCAACGTCCTGACTTTC.

This clonotype was picked up a small number of times. This chain joins TRBV6-4 and TRBJ2-2; D remains unclear. There are 15 residues in the CDR3. Germline V CDR1 and CDR2: MRHNA, SNTAGT. The V and J ends lost 4 bases and 4 bases respectively, with 13 bases between them. Here the CDR3 reads CASSVDDTRTGELFF. The CDR3 DNA follows: TGTGCCAGCAGTGTCGACGACACGCGCACCGGGGAGCTGTTTTTT.

The chain has TRBV7-6 and TRBJ2-1; D perhaps matches TRBD1 (5 bases). V was cut by 1 base and J by 1 base, with 14 bases left in between. Germline V gives CDR1 SGHVS, CDR2 FNYEAQ. The CDR3 runs to 17 residues. CDR3 bases: TGTGCCAGCAGCTTAGGGGGCGCTAGGGGTTCCTACAATGAGCAGTTCTTC. Translation gives CASSLGGARGSYNEQFF.

This clonotype was observed a few times. V gene TRBV29-1 combines with J gene TRBJ2-1; 14 nucleotides match TRBD2. The trim removed 4 bases at V and 6 bases at J, leaving 5 bases unmatched. The CDR3 spans 15 residues. Germline values: CDR1 SQVTM, CDR2 ANQGSEA. CDR3 residues: CSVATSGRARNEQFF. For the CDR3, the DNA is TGCAGCGTTGCGACTAGCGGGAGGGCCCGCAATGAGCAGTTCTTC.